This T cell receptor (beta chain) was obtained from a study of identical twins. Findings and caveats of the study: Shared out-of-frame alpha sequences (those common to twins) showed excess low generation probability. Within monozygotic twins, out-of-frame TCR alpha sharing was underestimated by the models. The study based its conclusions on cross-sectional statistical analysis and did not follow the same donors.

The CDR3 runs to 11 residues. Germline assignment: CDR1 SQVTM and CDR2 ANQGSEA. Trimming removed 4 bases from V and 5 bases from J, with 5 bases in between. As regards this clonotype: Its specificity is unknown.

Template switching created a universal primer site, and the cDNA included unique molecular identifiers. TCRdb processed the 5' RACE reads anew with MiXCR; each CDR3 protein has one entry. The data show a few hundred thousand distinct CDR3 sequences, with roughly 9% seen just once and under 9.5% held by the top ten. This clonotype originated in a woman in her fifties or sixties in good health. The genes are TRBV29-1 and TRBJ2-2; D gene uncertain. Input material: naive T cells sorted from blood. CDR3 region: CSVVKTGELFF. CDR3 DNA: TGCAGCGTTGTTAAAACCGGGGAGCTGTTTTTT.